This TCR beta chain is drawn from a study of T cells in Graves' hyperthyroidism and ophthalmopathy (dated by TCRdb to about 2019). Regarding the research as a whole: Peripheral blood samples were taken at the time of initial diagnosis, prior to any treatment. After blood sampling, hyperthyroidism patients were treated with methimazole at a starting dose of 30 mg daily, and ophthalmopathy patients were treated with high-dose intravenous methylprednisolone. For training and testing, the roughly 93 patients in the discovery cohort were randomly divided in a 7:3 ratio. TCR V-J signatures able to tell the groups apart were searched for in a discovery cohort of 90 to 100 patients, of whom over 40 had Graves' ophthalmopathy and 55 to 65 had stable Graves' hyperthyroidism. TCR Vbeta CDR3 sequencing of some 140 peripheral blood samples (43 ophthalmopathy, some 75 hyperthyroidism and roughly 17 progressor patients) is reported in the paper. In about 6 Graves' hyperthyroidism patients, the study also compared T-cell repertoires from thyroid tissue with T-cell repertoires from blood. Prospective prediction of ophthalmopathy was tested in an independent validation cohort of approximately 19 hyperthyroidism patients and roughly 16 patients who later progressed to ophthalmopathy.

The TCR beta CDR3 regions were amplified from the RNA transcripts. The first round of RT-PCR for the TCR CDR3 was performed with the HTBI primer set and the Qiagen OneStep RT-PCR kit. Libraries were constructed in a second round of multiplex PCR, after which size selection and purification were carried out. The libraries were sequenced on an Illumina HiSeq2000 using paired-end 100 bp reads. The source study handled its data this way. SOAPnuke was used to process the raw data, throwing out any read that contained adapters or uncalled bases, had a mean Phred below 15, or lacked an exact constant-primer or identifier match. COPE v1.2.5 was used to merge the high-quality paired reads, and each unique nucleotide sequence was defined as a clonotype. MiTCR v1.1 was used to align the clonotypes against IMGT TRBV, TRBD and TRBJ reference segments. The analysis included only V-J combinations with a frequency above 0.0001, which together covered 99% to 99.2% of the repertoires. A TCS score was defined as the ratio between F50 (clonal expansion) and ExV (chaos), using BLOSUM62-based TCRdist between CDR3 peptides within each V-J. Welch's t-statistics and random forest reduced just over 500 V-J features to about 12, which were used in a naive Bayes classifier (R e1071). Clones were called with MiXCR by TCRdb after fastp trimmed the public reads at Q25, and only in-frame beta chains were retained. Rows with one shared CDR3 protein collapse into an entry with the most common genes and DNA. These V and J calls rely on TCRdb rather than the paper's analysis. The sample yields more than 500,000 distinct CDR3 sequences; approximately 14% were counted once. Of the sample, more than 11% falls within the top ten clones.

The full study reports these points: Sample size was not statistically predetermined, and investigators were not blinded to group allocation. In validation, progression to ophthalmopathy was predicted by the model with about 70% sensitivity and 72.22% specificity, a median of approximately 7.1 months before onset. A 13 V-J signature model separated ophthalmopathy from stable hyperthyroidism, with approximately 87% sensitivity and 81.08% specificity in cross-validation and 80%/75% in testing. Most expanded thyroid clonotypes (frequency above 0.001) were also detected in blood, a finding suggesting that blood repertoires may reflect thyroid immune responses.

As concerns this clonotype: The antigen it binds to is not known. There are no base qualities to consult, and no much larger clone falls within one base.

The CDR3 runs 13 amino acids, cysteine and phenylalanine included. Only the CDR3 region is kept as DNA, spanning 39 bases read in frame from base 1. V loses 10 bases of germline sequence and J loses 3 bases, and the interval between the two ends is 12 bases. The germline V gene sets CDR1 to ENHRY and CDR2 to SYGVKD. A patient counted as having stable Graves' hyperthyroidism if no progression to ophthalmopathy occurred over 18 months of follow-up. The hyperthyroidism patients were between 18 and 65 years old and newly diagnosed, with a disease duration of less than 2 months. The study excluded patients with uncontrolled infections, other autoimmune diseases, pregnancy or lactation. Diagnoses were established on the basis of clinical symptoms, serum thyroxine and TRAb, thyroid ultrasound, and orbital computed tomography. PBMCs were isolated from approximately 10 ml of fresh peripheral blood by Ficoll-Paque density gradient centrifugation. Trizol reagent was used to extract total RNA, and RNA quality was then checked on an Agilent 2100 Bioanalyzer.

The receptor was isolated from a woman aged 40 to 49 with Graves' hyperthyroidism. The chain is encoded by TRBV10-3 joined to TRBJ2-2; a tentative D match to TRBD2 spans 5 bases. The sequenced material came from blood. The DNA reads TGTGCCACCCATCTGAGGGACACCGGGGAGCTGTTTTTT. Its translation is CATHLRDTGELFF.